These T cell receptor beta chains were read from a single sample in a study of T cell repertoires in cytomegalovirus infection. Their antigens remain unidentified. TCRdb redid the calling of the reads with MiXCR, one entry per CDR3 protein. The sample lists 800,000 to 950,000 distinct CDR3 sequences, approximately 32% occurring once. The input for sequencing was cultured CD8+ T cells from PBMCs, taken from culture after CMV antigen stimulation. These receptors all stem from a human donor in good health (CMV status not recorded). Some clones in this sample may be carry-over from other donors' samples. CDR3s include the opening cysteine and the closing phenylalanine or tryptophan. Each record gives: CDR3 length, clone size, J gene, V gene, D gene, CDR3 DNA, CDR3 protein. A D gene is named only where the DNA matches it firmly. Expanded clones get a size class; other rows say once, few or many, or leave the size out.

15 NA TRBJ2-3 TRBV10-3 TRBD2 TGTGCCATCAGAGGGACTAGCGGGGATTCAGATACGCAGTATTTT CAIRGTSGDSDTQYF
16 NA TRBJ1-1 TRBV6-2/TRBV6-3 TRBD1 TGTGCCAGCAGTTTTTACCCCGGGACAGGGAACACTGAAGCTTTCTTT CASSFYPGTGNTEAFF
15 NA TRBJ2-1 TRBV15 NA TGTGCCACCAGCAGAGATCTTGGGAAATGGAATGAGCAGTTCTTC CATSRDLGKWNEQFF
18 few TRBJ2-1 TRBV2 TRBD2 TGTGCCAGCAGTGAATACCCCTTTGGGACTAGCGGGCTCAATGAGCAGTTCTTC CASSEYPFGTSGLNEQFF
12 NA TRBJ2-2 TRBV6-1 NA TGTGCCAGCAGTGCGGACACCGGGGAGCTGTTTTTT CASSADTGELFF
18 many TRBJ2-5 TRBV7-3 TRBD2 TGTGCCAGCAGCCAATTAGGCGGACTAGCGGGGGGGCCTGAGACCCAGTACTTC CASSQLGGLAGGPETQYF
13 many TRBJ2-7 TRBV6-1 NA TGTGCCAGCAGCGAGGGGGAGACCTACGAGCAGTACTTC CASSEGETYEQYF
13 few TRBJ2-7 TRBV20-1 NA TGCAGTGCCCGGTATAGGGACTCCTACGAGCAGTACTTC CSARYRDSYEQYF
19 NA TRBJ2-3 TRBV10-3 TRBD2 TGTGCCATCAGTGACCCGGGGGGGGGCCTCGGACCTAGCACAGATACGCAGTATTTT CAISDPGGGLGPSTDTQYF
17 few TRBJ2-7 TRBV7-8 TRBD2 TGTGCCAGCAGCAGATACCCTAGCGGGGGGGCCGCCTACGAGCAGTACTTC CASSRYPSGGAAYEQYF
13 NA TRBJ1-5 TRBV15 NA TGTGCCACCAGCAGAGGTGGTCTAGAGCCCCAGCATTTT CATSRGGLEPQHF
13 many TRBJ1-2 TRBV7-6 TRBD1 TGTGCCAGCAGCGGCCCCAGGGGGACTGGCTACACCTTC CASSGPRGTGYTF
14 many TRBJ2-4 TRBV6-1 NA TGTGCCAGCACGGGAGAACCAGCCAAAAACATTCAGTACTTC CASTGEPAKNIQYF
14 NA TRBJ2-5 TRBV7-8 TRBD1 TGTGCCAGCAGCTTAAGTTCCAGGGGGGAGACCCAGTACTTC CASSLSSRGETQYF
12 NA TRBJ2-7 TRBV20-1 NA TGCAGTGCTAGAGAACTCCCCTTCGAGCAGTACTTC CSARELPFEQYF
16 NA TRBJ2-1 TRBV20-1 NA TGCAGTGCTAGAGATTGGGCTATTAGCTCCTACAATGGGCAGTTCTTC CSARDWAISSYNGQFF
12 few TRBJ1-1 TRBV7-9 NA TGTGCCAGCAGCTTATCCCATGGTGAAGCTTTCTTT CASSLSHGEAFF
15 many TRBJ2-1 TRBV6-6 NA TGTGCCAGCAGTTTGACCGGGACGACCGAAAATGAGCAGTTCTTC CASSLTGTTENEQFF
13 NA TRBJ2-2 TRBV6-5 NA TGTGCCAGCAGGATCAGGGCGGCTGGGGAGCTGTTTTTT CASRIRAAGELFF
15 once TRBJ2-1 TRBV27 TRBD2 TGTGCCAGCAGTTCACTAGCGGAGATCTACAATGAGCAGTTCTTC CASSSLAEIYNEQFF
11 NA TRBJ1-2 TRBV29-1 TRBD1 TGCAGCGTACAGGGGGAGTATGGCTACACCTTC CSVQGEYGYTF
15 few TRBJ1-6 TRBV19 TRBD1 TGTGCCAGTAGGATAACGGGACAGACCGATACACCCCTCCACTTT CASRITGQTDTPLHF
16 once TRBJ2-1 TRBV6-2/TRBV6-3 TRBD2 TGTGCCAGCAGTCCTCCGTTAGCGGGGGGGCCACATGAGCAGTTCTTC CASSPPLAGGPHEQFF
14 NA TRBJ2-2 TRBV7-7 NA TGTGCTAGCAGCCGCAGCTCTAACACCGGGGAGCTGTTTTTT CASSRSSNTGELFF
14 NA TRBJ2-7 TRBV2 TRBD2 TGTGCCAGCATCCAGGTGGGAGGGTTTTACGAGCAGTACTTC CASIQVGGFYEQYF
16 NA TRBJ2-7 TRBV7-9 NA TGTGCCAGCAGTTCAACCTGGGCGAACCTCTCCTACGAGCAGTACTTC CASSSTWANLSYEQYF
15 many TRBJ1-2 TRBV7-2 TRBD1 TGTGCCAGCAGCTCAGGACAGGACAGGGGTTATGGCTACACCTTC CASSSGQDRGYGYTF
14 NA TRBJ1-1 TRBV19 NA TGTGCCAGTAGTATCCCGGACTGGGGCACTGAAGCTTTCTTT CASSIPDWGTEAFF
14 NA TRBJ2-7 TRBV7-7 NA TGTGCTAGCAGCTTAGAAGTAGGGTTGGGCGAGCAGTACTTC CASSLEVGLGEQYF
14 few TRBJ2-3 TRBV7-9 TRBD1 TGTGCCAGCAGAGGACAGGGGAACACAGATACGCAGTATTTT CASRGQGNTDTQYF
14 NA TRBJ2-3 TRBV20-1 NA TGCAGTGCTAGAGCCTGGGACATCACAGATACGCAGTATTTT CSARAWDITDTQYF
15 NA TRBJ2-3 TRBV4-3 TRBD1 TGCGCCAGCAGCCAACTAGGGGGCGGGACAGATACGCAGTATTTT CASSQLGGGTDTQYF
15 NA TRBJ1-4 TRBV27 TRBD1 TGTGCCAGCAGTTTATATGGACAGGGAAGTGAAAAACTGTTTTTT CASSLYGQGSEKLFF
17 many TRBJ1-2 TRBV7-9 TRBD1 TGTGCCAGCAGCTTATCGGGGGGGAGAGGGGGCAACTATGGCTACACCTTC CASSLSGGRGGNYGYTF
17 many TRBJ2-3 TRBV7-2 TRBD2 TGTGCCAGCAGCTTAGAGGGGATAGCGGGAAATATGGATACGCAGTATTTT CASSLEGIAGNMDTQYF
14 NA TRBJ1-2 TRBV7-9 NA TGTGCCAGCAGCCGACCCGGGACAAAAAATGGCTACACCTTC CASSRPGTKNGYTF
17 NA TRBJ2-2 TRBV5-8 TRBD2 TGTGCCAGCAGCTTGTCCGGGGGGGACGGACACACCGGGGAGCTGTTTTTT CASSLSGGDGHTGELFF
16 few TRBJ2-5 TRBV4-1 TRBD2 TGCGCCAGCAGCCAAGAACCGGGACTAGCGGGAGAGACCCAGTACTTC CASSQEPGLAGETQYF
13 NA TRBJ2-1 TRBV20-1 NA TGCAGTGCTAGAGCCGGGACTGAGCGCGAGCAGTTCTTC CSARAGTEREQFF
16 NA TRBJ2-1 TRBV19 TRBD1 TGTGCCAGTAGTGGGACAGGGTTGGAATCCTACAATGAGCAGTTCTTC CASSGTGLESYNEQFF
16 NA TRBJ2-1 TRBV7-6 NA TGTGCCAGCAGCTTAGTGGGCCTTAGTCGCTTCAATGAGCAGTTCTTC CASSLVGLSRFNEQFF
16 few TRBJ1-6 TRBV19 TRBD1 TGTGCCAGTAGCTTCTCCTTGGGACAGGAGAATTCACCCCTCCACTTT CASSFSLGQENSPLHF
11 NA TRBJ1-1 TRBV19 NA TGTGCCAGTTCTACGGGGGCGCGGGCTTTCTTT CASSTGARAFF
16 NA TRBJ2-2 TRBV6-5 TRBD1 TGTGCCAGCAGTTACTCGGGGACAGCTGACACCGGGGAGCTGTTTTTT CASSYSGTADTGELFF
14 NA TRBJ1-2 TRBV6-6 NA TGTGCCAGCAGTTTCCCTGACAGGATCTATGGCTACACCTTC CASSFPDRIYGYTF
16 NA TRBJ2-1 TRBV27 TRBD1 TGTGCCAGCAGTGGACAGGGGGCACCCCCTTACAATGAGCAGTTCTTC CASSGQGAPPYNEQFF
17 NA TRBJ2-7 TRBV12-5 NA TGTGCTAGTGGTTTTGTAATAGGGCCAACCCGAACCTACGAGCAGTACTTC CASGFVIGPTRTYEQYF
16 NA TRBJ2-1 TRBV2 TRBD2 TGTGCCAGCAGTCAACTTCCGGGGGGACCCGGGGATGAGCAGTTCTTC CASSQLPGGPGDEQFF
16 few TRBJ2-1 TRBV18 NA TGTGCCAGCTCACCACCGGAGGCGGGTCTAGGGGGTGAGCAGTTCTTC CASSPPEAGLGGEQFF